This entry is about one TCR beta chain. The antigen remains undetermined. This CDR3 comprises 15 residues. With 0 bases clipped from V and 5 bases from J, the junction kept 7 bases outside the gene matches. The germline V gene has CDR1 SGHVS and CDR2 FNYEAQ. Primers for the PCR totalled 60 Vbeta and 13 Jbeta. Profiling relied on immunoSEQ multiplex PCR, and the TCRdb table lists in-frame clones only, not all of them. This sample has about 140,000 clones, with under 80% found just once. These data belong to a study of cytomegalovirus exposure and HLA in healthy donors. The overall study: Earlier findings included some 100 million unique TCR beta sequences obtained from 150 million to 200 million T cells.

Study-level points and caveats: Trimming of TCR beta V- and J-genes showed a link, identified in a later analysis, to a missense DCLRE1C variant. Some TCR beta chains (approximately 180 of them) were listed as cytomegalovirus-associated. An analysis was carried out later, and it reportedly showed fewer N-insertions in an Asian-associated ancestry cluster than the roughly 700-donor mean.

The chain is built from TRBV7-6 and TRBJ2-7, with 7 bases aligning to TRBD1. The receptor was isolated from a male donor in good health and CMV-seronegative. Sequencing input: PBMCs. CDR3 sequence (DNA): TGTGCCAGCAGCTTAGCCGGGACAGTAGGCGACGAGCAGTACTTC. This codes for CASSLAGTVGDEQYF.